This entry describes one T cell receptor beta chain. The antigen is not known. CDR3 length: 15 amino acids. V lost 3 bases and J 3 bases, leaving 15 bases between the germline ends. In germline, CDR1 is DFQATT, CDR2 SNEGSKA (reference sequence). The RNA, 0.5 to 1 ug, was put through reverse transcription using random hexamers. Amplification of the TCR beta CDR3 was carried out by immunoSEQ multiplex PCR, which spanned a total of 54 Vbeta and 13 Jbeta segments. TCRdb reprocessed the immunoSEQ multiplex PCR reads via MiXCR and lists one record per CDR3 protein. Of some 120,000 distinct CDR3 sequences in the sample, nearly 95% are singletons; the top ten hold around 0.12%. These data come from a study of CD8 T cells in Susac syndrome. Whole-study results and caveats: Regarding the TCR sequencing and HLA analysis, the study admitted that a relatively small number of individuals were involved.

The sequence was obtained from a human donor in good health. The sequencing input was CD4+ T cells from PBMCs. The V gene is TRBV20-1, the J gene TRBJ2-1; a weak D match, TRBD2 (6 bases). CDR3: CSASSGGMGYNEQFF. In nucleotides, the CDR3 is TGCAGTGCTAGTTCTGGCGGGATGGGCTACAATGAGCAGTTCTTC.